This TCR beta chain was identified during a study of lymphopenia after photon versus proton radiotherapy. Points from the study as a whole: Post-nadir diversity loss with photons came from oligoclonal expansion, particularly CD8+ Temra cells. Only patients who died were analyzed for survival; proton advantage is unproven. In patients who died, overall survival fell as post-nadir TCR diversity dropped more.

Between the trimmed V and J ends, which lost 0 bases and 4 bases, there was a span of 21 bases. Germline values: CDR1 LNHNV, CDR2 YYDKDF (reference sequence). The CDR3 has 18 amino acids. In regard to this clone: Its specificity is unknown.

Sequencing used immunoSEQ multiplex PCR; TCRdb keeps in-frame clones, though not all of them. The sample has around 29,000 clones; about 94% are singletons. This chain connects TRBV15 to TRBJ1-1; D call uncertain. This receptor was identified in a woman aged 45-65 years with cholangiocarcinoma. This sample comprised peripheral blood, obtained from a patient treated with photon-based radiotherapy. CDR3 bases: TGTGCCACCAGCAGAGATCCCATCGCGTCGGGGATGGGCACTGAAGCTTTCTTT. This gives the protein CATSRDPIASGMGTEAFF.